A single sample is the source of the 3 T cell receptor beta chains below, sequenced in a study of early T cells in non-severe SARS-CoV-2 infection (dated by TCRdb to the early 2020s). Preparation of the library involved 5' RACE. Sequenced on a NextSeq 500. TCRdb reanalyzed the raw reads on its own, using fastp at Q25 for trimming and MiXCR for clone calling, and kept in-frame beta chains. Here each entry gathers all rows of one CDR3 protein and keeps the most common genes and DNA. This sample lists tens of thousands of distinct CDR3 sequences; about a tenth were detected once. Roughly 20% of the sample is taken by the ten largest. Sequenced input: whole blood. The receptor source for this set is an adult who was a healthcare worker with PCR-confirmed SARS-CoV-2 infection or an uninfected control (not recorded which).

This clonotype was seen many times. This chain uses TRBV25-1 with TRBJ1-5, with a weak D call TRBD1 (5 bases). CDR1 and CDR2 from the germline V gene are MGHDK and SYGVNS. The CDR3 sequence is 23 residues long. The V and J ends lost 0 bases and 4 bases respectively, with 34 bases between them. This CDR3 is CASSEYGQALPKVLLGDNQPQHF. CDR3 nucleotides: TGTGCCAGCAGTGAATACGGGCAGGCTCTTCCTAAGGTTCTCCTGGGGGATAATCAGCCCCAGCATTTT.

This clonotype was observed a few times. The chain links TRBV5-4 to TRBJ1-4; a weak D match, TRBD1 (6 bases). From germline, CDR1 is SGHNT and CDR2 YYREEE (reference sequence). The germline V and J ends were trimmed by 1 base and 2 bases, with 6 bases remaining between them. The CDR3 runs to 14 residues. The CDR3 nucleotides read TGTGCCAGCAGCTTGACAGGGACTAATGAAAAACTGTTTTTT. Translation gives CASSLTGTNEKLFF.

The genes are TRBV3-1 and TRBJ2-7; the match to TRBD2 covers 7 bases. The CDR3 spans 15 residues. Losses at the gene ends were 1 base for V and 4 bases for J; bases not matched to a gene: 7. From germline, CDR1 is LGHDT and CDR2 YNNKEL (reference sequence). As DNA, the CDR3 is TGTGCCAGCAGCCAAGTAGGACTAGGTTTATACGAGCAGTACTTC. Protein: CASSQVGLGLYEQYF.